Shown below are 11 T cell receptor beta chains from a single sample sequenced in a study of T cells in Graves' hyperthyroidism and ophthalmopathy. The CDR3 regions of TCR beta were amplified from RNA transcripts. HTBI primers were the set used in a first-round RT-PCR of the TCR CDR3. Each CDR3 protein gets one entry after TCRdb re-called the multiplex PCR reads with MiXCR. The profile covers roughly 500,000 distinct CDR3 sequences, with about half appearing a single time and roughly 19% taken by the ten largest. The sample consisted of peripheral blood or thyroid tissue (not recorded which). The receptors stem from an adult woman with Graves' disease, either hyperthyroidism or ophthalmopathy (not recorded which).

The chain carries TRBV25-1 and TRBJ1-2; TRBD1 agrees at 7 bases. Germline trimming cut 1 base from V and 14 bases from J; bases unmatched to any gene: 10. The CDR3 length is 13 residues. Germline CDR1 is MGHDK and CDR2 is SYGVNS. The CDR3 reads CASSEWAQGVFTF. The CDR3, as DNA: TGTGCCAGCAGTGAATGGGCGCAGGGGGTATTTACCTTC.

The chain joins TRBV5-6 to TRBJ2-5; the D gene is possibly TRBD1 (5 bases). This CDR3 contains 14 residues. Trimming stripped 4 bases from V and 1 base from J, with 11 bases between. Germline V CDR1 and CDR2: SGHDT, YYEEEE. The CDR3 is CASSDTGTQETQYF. The CDR3, as DNA: TGTGCCAGCAGCGATACAGGTACCCAAGAGACCCAGTACTTC.

The V call is TRBV7-2, the J call TRBJ2-6; possibly TRBD2 for D (5 bases). The CDR3 has 16 amino acids. V shed 5 bases and J shed 0 bases, with 11 bases lying between them. From germline, CDR1 is SGHTA and CDR2 FQGNSA. CDR3 sequence reads: CASSPGLSSGANVLTF. The CDR3 region has the DNA TGTGCCAGCAGCCCAGGACTGAGCTCTGGGGCCAACGTCCTGACTTTC.

The CDR3 spells CASSDPLGWVLGEQYF. The CDR3 DNA reads as TGCGCCAGCAGTGATCCTCTGGGGTGGGTCCTTGGGGAGCAGTACTTC. The chain couples TRBV10-2 to TRBJ2-7; D unclear. Looked up from germline, CDR1 is WSHSY and CDR2 is SAAADI. CDR3 size: 16 residues. V shed 3 bases and J shed 7 bases, with 22 bases lying between them.

This clonotype was observed many times. This chain joins TRBV12-3 or TRBV12-4 and TRBJ1-2; D not certain. This CDR3 region has 13 residues. V dropped 7 bases and J dropped 1 base, with 10 bases sitting between them. Here the CDR3 DNA reads TGTGCCAGCAACCCAGACGGTAACTATGGCTACACCTTC. Its protein is CASNPDGNYGYTF.

The chain has TRBV10-3 and TRBJ2-7; 7 bases agree with TRBD2. CDR1 is ENHRY and CDR2 is SYGVKD in the germline V gene. V was clipped by 4 bases and J by 0 bases; unmatched bases: 6. The CDR3 is 15 amino acids. The DNA for the CDR3 is TGTGCCATCAGTGGGGCGGGAGACCTCTCCTACGAGCAGTACTTC. Translation gives CAISGAGDLSYEQYF.

This clonotype was detected ten times or more. The J gene is TRBJ2-7, the V gene TRBV28; no definite D call. In germline, CDR1 is MDHEN, CDR2 SYDVKM. The CDR3 loop spans 12 amino acids. V dropped 3 bases and J dropped 4 bases, with 7 bases sitting between them. CDR3 nucleotide sequence: TGTGCCAGCAGTTTTACCGAGTACGAGCAGTACTTC. Translated, it gives CASSFTEYEQYF.

The chain joins TRBV2 to TRBJ2-7, with unresolved D. CDR3 length equals 15 residues. Trimming shortened V by 8 bases and J by 3 bases, and 20 bases separated the two germline ends. Germline V gene data show CDR1 as SNHLY and CDR2 as FYNNEI. The CDR3 loop reads CASAASAWNSYEQYF. CDR3 nucleotides: TGTGCCAGCGCAGCAAGTGCTTGGAATAGCTACGAGCAGTACTTC.

The V and J genes are TRBV7-2 and TRBJ1-3; D call uncertain. Trimming took 8 bases from V and 8 from J, leaving 25 bases between them. From germline, CDR1 is SGHTA and CDR2 FQGNSA. The length of the CDR3 is 16 residues. The CDR3 bases are TGTGCCAGCGTGCTTAGAGCAGCTAACTATGGCTACACCATATATTTT. Its protein is CASVLRAANYGYTIYF.

V usage is TRBV19 and J usage is TRBJ1-3; D might be TRBD1 (5 bases). The V and J ends lost 4 bases and 8 bases respectively, with 12 bases between them. The CDR3 length is 13 residues. Germline CDR1 LNHDA, CDR2 SQIVND (reference sequence). CDR3 loop: CASSTWSGDTIYF. Here the CDR3 DNA reads TGTGCCAGTAGTACCTGGTCGGGGGACACCATATATTTT.

This clonotype has only a few counts. The V and J genes are TRBV29-1 and TRBJ2-7, with unresolved D. CDR1 and CDR2 from the germline V gene are SQVTM and ANQGSEA. V lost 4 bases and J 5 bases, leaving 15 bases between the germline ends. The CDR3 extends over 13 amino acids. DNA of the CDR3: TGCAGCGTTGCCGGATTCATCGGGCACGAGCAGTACTTC. This sequence encodes CSVAGFIGHEQYF.